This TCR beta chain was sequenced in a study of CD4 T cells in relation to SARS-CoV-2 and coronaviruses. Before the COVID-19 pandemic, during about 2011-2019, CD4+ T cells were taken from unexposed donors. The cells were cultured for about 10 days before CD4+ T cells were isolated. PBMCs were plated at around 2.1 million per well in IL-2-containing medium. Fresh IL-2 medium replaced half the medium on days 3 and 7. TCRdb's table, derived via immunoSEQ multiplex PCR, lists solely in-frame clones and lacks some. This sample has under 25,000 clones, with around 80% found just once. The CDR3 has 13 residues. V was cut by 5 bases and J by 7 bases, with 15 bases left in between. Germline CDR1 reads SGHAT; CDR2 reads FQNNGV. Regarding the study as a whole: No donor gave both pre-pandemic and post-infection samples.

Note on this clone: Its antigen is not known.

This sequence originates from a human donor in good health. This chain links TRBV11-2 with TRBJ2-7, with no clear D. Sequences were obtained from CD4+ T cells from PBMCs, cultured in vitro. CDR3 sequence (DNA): TGTGCCAGCAGCCAGGCCCACTTGGGGGAGCAGTACTTC. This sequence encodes CASSQAHLGEQYF.